The following is a T cell receptor beta chain sequence with its context. Its specificity is unknown. Treatment described: approximately 9-day PBMC culture with coronavirus spike peptide pools or control peptides (ViraFEST assay). TCRs were sequenced by ViraFEST after antigen-specific T cells had been expanded with peptide pools. Millions of PBMCs went into each well for culture with 9.5 to 10 IU/ml IL-2 and around 10 ug/ml peptide pools. The data derive from a study of vaccination and CD4 T cells after COVID-19. Overall study: Convalescent cases consisted of six males and four females, of whom two were Hispanic.

Sequenced with the Oncomine TCR Beta short-read assay was DNA taken from cultured CD4+ T cells. Researchers extracted genomic DNA from CD4+ T cells that had been cultured. TCRdb used MiXCR to reprocess the PCR reads, holding one entry per CDR3 protein. The profile shows over 3,500 distinct CDR3 sequences, 71% of them singletons. V lost 2 bases and J lost 11, with 13 bases in between. This CDR3 is built from 14 residues. Germline loops: CDR1 WSHSY, CDR2 SAAADI. The sequence was collected from a human donor who had recovered from COVID-19. The chain combines TRBV10-2 with TRBJ1-6; D perhaps matches TRBD1 (6 bases). Sequencing was done on a sample of CD4+ T cells from blood, cultured in vitro. CDR3 in amino acids: CASSEGRGVTPLHF. DNA of the CDR3: TGCGCCAGCAGTGAGGGCAGGGGAGTAACACCCCTCCACTTT.